The 4 T cell receptor beta chains given below trace back to one sample, sequenced in a study of Ad26.COV2.S vaccination and SARS-CoV-2 variants. Using immunoSEQ multiplex PCR, the repertoire was profiled, and TCRdb retains in-frame clones only, with some absent. The sample holds fewer than 500,000 clones; approximately 92% are singletons and the top ten take 2.5%. Treatment described: some 20 received Ad26.COV2.S at low or high dose, single or two shots; several received placebo; per-sample allocation not given. After the first vaccine or placebo injection, samples were drawn on day 63. The material sequenced was peripheral blood, taken in a trial of Ad26.COV2.S vaccine versus placebo. These TCRs come from a person aged 18-60 years who received the Ad26.COV2.S COVID-19 vaccine or a placebo.

The rearrangement joins TRBV10-3 to TRBJ1-1; a possible D gene is TRBD1 (5 bases). CDR1 and CDR2 (germline): ENHRY, SYGVKD. V dropped 6 bases and J dropped 0 bases, with 11 bases sitting between them. The CDR3 spans 14 residues. The DNA of the CDR3 is TGTGCCATCAGCCTCGGGGCAATGAACACTGAAGCTTTCTTT. Translated: CAISLGAMNTEAFF.

The J gene is TRBJ1-2, the V gene TRBV29-1, with TRBD1 matching over 8 bases. The V segment lost 4 bases and the J segment 8 bases; nucleotides outside the gene matches: 9. The CDR3 contains 13 residues. Germline-derived CDR1 and CDR2 are SQVTM and ANQGSEA. CDR3 region: CSVGGQDLVGYTF. The CDR3 DNA follows: TGCAGCGTTGGGGGACAGGACCTAGTGGGCTACACCTTC.

The rearrangement links TRBV5-1 to TRBJ1-1; no definite D call. Trimming left V 2 bases short and J 1 base short, with 9 bases between. CDR3 size: 14 residues. Germline V lookup: CDR1 SGHRS, CDR2 YFSETQ. CDR3 sequence: CASSFEGPNTEAFF. For the CDR3, the DNA is TGCGCCAGCAGCTTCGAAGGCCCGAACACTGAAGCTTTCTTT.

The chain uses TRBV5-5 and TRBJ1-5; 9 bases align to TRBD1. Germline CDR1 reads SGHKS; CDR2 reads YYEKEE (reference sequence). The V and J ends lost 4 bases and 5 bases, in that order; junction bases with no gene match: 10. This CDR3 spans 16 amino acids. This chain's CDR3 is CASSPDRGEAYQPQHF. CDR3 sequence (DNA): TGTGCCAGCAGCCCGGACAGGGGAGAGGCCTATCAGCCCCAGCATTTT.